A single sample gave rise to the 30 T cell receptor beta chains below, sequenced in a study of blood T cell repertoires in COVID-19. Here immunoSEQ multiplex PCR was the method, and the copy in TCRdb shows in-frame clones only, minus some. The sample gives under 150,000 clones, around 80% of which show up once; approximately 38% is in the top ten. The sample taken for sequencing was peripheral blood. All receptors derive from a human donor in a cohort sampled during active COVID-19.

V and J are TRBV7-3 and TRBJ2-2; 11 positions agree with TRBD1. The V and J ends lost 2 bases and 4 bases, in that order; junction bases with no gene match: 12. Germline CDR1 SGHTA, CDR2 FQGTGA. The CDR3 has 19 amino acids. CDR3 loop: CASSLLYPDRGPSTGELFF. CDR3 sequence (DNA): TGTGCCAGCAGCTTATTATACCCGGACAGGGGGCCTAGCACCGGGGAGCTGTTTTTT.

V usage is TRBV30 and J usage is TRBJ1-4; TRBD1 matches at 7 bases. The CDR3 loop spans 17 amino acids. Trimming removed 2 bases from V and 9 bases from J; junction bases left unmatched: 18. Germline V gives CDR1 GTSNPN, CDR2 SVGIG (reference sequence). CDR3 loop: CAWSMGTGAISGKKLFF. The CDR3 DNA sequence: TGTGCCTGGAGTATGGGAACAGGGGCGATCAGTGGGAAAAAACTGTTTTTT.

In DNA form, the CDR3 reads TGTGCCAGCAGGCCATTGGGAGGGAATCGAGAGACCCAGTACTTC. Amino acid sequence: CASRPLGGNRETQYF. V is TRBV5-4 and J is TRBJ2-5; 7 bases fit TRBD2. Per germline, CDR1 SGHNT and CDR2 YYREEE (reference sequence). The ends lost 5 bases at V and 4 bases at J; junction bases unmatched: 11. There are 15 residues in the CDR3.

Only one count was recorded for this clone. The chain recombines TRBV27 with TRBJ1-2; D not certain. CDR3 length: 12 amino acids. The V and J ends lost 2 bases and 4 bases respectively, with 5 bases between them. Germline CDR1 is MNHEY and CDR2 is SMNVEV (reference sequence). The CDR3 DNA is TGTGCCAGCAGTTTAAGCGGCTATGGCTACACCTTC. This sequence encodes CASSLSGYGYTF.

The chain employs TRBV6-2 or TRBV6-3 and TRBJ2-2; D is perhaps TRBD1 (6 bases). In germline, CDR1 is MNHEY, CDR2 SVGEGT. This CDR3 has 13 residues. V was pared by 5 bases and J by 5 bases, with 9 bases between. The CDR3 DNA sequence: TGTGCCAGCAGTCGGACAGATACCGGGGAGCTGTTTTTT. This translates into CASSRTDTGELFF.

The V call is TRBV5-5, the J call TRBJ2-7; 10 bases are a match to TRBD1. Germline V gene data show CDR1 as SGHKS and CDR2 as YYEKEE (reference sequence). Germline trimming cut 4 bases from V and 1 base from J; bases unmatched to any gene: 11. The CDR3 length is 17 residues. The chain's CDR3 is CASSLTAGTGDSYEQYF. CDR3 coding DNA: TGTGCCAGCAGCCTTACTGCGGGGACAGGGGATTCCTACGAGCAGTACTTC.

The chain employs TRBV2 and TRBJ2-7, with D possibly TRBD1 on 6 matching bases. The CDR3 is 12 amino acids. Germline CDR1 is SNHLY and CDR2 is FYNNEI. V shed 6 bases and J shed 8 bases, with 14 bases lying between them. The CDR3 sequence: CASSDRLMKQYF. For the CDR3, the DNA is TGTGCCAGCAGCGACAGGTTGATGAAGCAGTACTTC.

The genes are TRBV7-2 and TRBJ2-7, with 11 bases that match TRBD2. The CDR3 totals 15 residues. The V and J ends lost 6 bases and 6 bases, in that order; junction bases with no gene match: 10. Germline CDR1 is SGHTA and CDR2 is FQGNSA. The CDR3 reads CASRALAGGSGEQYF. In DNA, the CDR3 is TGTGCCAGCAGAGCTCTAGCGGGGGGCTCTGGCGAGCAGTACTTC.

The CDR3 sequence: CAISDLGTGVSYSYEQYF. In DNA form, the CDR3 reads TGTGCCATCAGTGACCTGGGGACAGGGGTCTCTTACTCCTACGAGCAGTACTTC. The rearrangement links TRBV10-3 to TRBJ2-7, with 10 bases identical to TRBD1. The V segment lost 3 bases and the J segment 0 bases; nucleotides outside the gene matches: 11. In germline, CDR1 is ENHRY, CDR2 SYGVKD. CDR3 size: 18 residues.

CDR3 coding DNA: TGTGCCACCTCCTGGGACAGGGGTTTGAACACTGAAGCTTTCTTT. Its translation is CATSWDRGLNTEAFF. This chain connects TRBV15 to TRBJ1-1; 10 positions match TRBD1. The CDR3 covers 15 residues. Germline lookup yields CDR1 LNHNV and CDR2 YYDKDF (reference sequence). V was clipped by 8 bases and J by 0 bases; unmatched bases: 6.

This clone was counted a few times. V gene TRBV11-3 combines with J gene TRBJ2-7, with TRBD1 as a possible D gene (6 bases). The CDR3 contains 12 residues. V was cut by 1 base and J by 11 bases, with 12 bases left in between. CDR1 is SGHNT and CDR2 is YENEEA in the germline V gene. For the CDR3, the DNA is TGTGCCAGCAGCTTAGGAAGGGGGATGAAGTACTTC. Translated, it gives CASSLGRGMKYF.

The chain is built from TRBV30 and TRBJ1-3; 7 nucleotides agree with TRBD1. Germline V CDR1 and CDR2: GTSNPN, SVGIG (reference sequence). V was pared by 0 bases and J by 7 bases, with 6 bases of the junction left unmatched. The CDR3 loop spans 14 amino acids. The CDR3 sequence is CAWSVGQGGNTIYF. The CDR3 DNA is TGTGCCTGGAGTGTAGGGCAGGGGGGTAACACCATATATTTT.

In DNA form, the CDR3 reads TGTGCCAGCAGTCCAGGAAACTATGGCTACACCTTC. Translated: CASSPGNYGYTF. V gene TRBV6-2 or TRBV6-3 combines with J gene TRBJ1-2, with D unresolved. The CDR3 runs to 12 residues. Trimming left V 5 bases short and J 2 bases short, with 6 bases between. The V gene's germline CDR1 is MNHEY and CDR2 SVGEGT.

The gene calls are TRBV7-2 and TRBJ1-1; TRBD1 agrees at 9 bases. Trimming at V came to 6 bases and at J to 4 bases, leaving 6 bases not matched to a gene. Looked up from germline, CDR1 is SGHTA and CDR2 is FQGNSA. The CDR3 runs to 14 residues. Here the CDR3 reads CASRRTGVTTEAFF. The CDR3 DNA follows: TGTGCCAGCAGGCGGACAGGGGTTACCACTGAAGCTTTCTTT.

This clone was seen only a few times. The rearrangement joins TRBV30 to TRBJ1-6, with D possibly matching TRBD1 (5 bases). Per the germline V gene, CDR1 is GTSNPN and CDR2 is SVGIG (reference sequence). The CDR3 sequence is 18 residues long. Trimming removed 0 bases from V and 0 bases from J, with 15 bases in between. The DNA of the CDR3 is TGTGCCTGGAGTGTACAGGCAGCCACGAGCTCCTATAATTCACCCCTCCACTTT. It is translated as CAWSVQAATSSYNSPLHF. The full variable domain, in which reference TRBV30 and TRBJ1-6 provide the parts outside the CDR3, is SQTIHQWPATLVQPVGSPLSLECTVEGTSNPNLYWYRQAAGRGLQLLFYSVGIGQISSEVPQNLSASRPQDRQFILSSKKLLLSDSGFYLCAWSVQAATSSYNSPLHFGNGTRLTVT.

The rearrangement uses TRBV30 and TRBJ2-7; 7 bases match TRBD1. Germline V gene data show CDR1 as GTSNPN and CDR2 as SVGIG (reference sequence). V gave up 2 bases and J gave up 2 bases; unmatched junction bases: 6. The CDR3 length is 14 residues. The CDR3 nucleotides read TGTGCCTGGAGTCCCGACAGGGCGACCTACGAGCAGTACTTC. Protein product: CAWSPDRATYEQYF.

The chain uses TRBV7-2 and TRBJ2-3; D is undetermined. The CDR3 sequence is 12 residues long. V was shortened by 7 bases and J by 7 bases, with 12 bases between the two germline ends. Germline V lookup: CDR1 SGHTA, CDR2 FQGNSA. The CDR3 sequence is CASKSVENTQYF. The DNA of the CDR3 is TGTGCCAGCAAATCAGTGGAGAATACGCAGTATTTT.

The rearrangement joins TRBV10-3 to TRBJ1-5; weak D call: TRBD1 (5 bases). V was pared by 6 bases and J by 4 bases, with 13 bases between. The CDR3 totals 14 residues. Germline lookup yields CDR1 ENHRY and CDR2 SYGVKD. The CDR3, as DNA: TGTGCCATCAGCCCAGGGTTTCCAAATCAGCCCCAGCATTTT. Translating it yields CAISPGFPNQPQHF.

CDR3 region: CASGSSGSGNTIYF. CDR3 sequence (DNA): TGTGCCAGCGGCTCCAGCGGCTCTGGAAACACCATATATTTT. This chain connects TRBV9 to TRBJ1-3; unclear D gene. Germline V gene sequence: CDR1 SGDLS, CDR2 YYNGEE. Trimming took off 7 bases at V and 0 bases at J, with 11 bases between the two ends. CDR3 length: 14 residues.

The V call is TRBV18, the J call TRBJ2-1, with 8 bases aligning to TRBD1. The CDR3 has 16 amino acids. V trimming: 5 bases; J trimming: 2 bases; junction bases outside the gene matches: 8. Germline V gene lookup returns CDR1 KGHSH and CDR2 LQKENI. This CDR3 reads CASSTRQGRTYNEQFF. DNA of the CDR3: TGTGCCAGCTCAACGCGACAGGGGCGAACCTACAATGAGCAGTTCTTC.

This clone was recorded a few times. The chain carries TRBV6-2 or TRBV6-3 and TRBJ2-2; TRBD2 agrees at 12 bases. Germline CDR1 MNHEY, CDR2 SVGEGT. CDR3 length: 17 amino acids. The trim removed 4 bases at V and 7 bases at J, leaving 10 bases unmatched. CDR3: CASSSRRTSGVVGELFF. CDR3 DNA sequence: TGTGCCAGCAGTTCGCGGAGGACTAGCGGGGTGGTCGGGGAGCTGTTTTTT.

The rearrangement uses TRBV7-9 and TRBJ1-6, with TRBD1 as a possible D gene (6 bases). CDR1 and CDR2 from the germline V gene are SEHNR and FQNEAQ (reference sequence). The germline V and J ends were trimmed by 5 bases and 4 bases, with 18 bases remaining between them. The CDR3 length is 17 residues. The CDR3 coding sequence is TGTGCCAGCAGCAATCAGGGGACGTACTTTTATAATTCACCCCTCCACTTT. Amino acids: CASSNQGTYFYNSPLHF.

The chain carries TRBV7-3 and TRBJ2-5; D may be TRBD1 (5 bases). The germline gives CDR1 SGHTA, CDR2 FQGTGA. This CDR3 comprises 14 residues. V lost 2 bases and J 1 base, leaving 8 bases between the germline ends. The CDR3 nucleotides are TGTGCCAGCAGCTTACAGGGTTCCCAAGAGACCCAGTACTTC. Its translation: CASSLQGSQETQYF.

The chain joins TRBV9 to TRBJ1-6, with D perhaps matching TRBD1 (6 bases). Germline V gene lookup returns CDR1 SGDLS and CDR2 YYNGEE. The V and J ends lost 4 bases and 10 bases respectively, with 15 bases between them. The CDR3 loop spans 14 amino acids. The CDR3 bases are TGTGCCAGCAGCTCAGGACAGCTAAAGTCACCCCTCCACTTT. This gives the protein CASSSGQLKSPLHF.

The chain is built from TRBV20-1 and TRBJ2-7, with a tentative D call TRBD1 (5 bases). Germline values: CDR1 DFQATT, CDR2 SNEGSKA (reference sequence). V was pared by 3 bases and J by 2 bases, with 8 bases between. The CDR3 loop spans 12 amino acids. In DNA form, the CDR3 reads TGCAGTGCTAGTGGCAGGGCCTACGAGCAGTACTTC. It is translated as CSASGRAYEQYF.

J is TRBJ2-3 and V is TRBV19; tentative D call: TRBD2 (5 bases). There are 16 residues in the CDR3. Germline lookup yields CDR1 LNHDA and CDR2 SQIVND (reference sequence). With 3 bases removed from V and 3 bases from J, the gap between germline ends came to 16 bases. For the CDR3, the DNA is TGTGCCAGTAGTATGGGTCTTTGGGAGAGGACAGATACGCAGTATTTT. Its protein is CASSMGLWERTDTQYF.

CDR3 sequence reads: CASSSARDRGSRKPLHF. The DNA of the CDR3 is TGTGCCAGCAGCTCCGCCCGGGACAGGGGATCCCGTAAACCCCTCCACTTT. The chain uses TRBV7-2 and TRBJ1-6; 10 bases match TRBD1. The CDR3 sequence is 17 residues long. V shed 4 bases, J shed 12 bases, and the junction held 15 bases outside the gene matches. CDR1 and CDR2 (germline): SGHTA, FQGNSA.

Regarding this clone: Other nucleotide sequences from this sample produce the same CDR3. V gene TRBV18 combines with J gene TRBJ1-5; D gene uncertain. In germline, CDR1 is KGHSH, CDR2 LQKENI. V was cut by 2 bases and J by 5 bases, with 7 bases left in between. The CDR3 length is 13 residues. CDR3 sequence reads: CASSPGGDQPQHF. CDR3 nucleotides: TGTGCCAGCTCACCAGGCGGGGATCAGCCCCAGCATTTT. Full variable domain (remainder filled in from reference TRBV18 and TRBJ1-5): NAGVMQNPRHLVRRRGQEARLRCSPMKGHSHVYWYRQLPEEGLKFMVYLQKENIIDESGMPKERFSAEFPKEGPSILRIQQVVRGDSAAYFCASSPGGDQPQHFGDGTRLSIL.

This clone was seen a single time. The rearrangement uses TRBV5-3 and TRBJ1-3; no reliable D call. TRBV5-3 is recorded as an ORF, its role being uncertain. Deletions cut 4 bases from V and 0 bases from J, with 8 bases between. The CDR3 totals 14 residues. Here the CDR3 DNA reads TGTGCCAGAAGCGAACTCTACTCTGGAAACACCATATATTTT. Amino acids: CARSELYSGNTIYF.

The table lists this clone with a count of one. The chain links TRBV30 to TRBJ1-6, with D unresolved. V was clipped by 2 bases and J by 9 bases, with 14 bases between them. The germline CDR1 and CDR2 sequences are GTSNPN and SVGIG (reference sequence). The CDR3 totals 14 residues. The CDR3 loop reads CAWSTSVEVSPLHF. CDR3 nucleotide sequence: TGTGCCTGGAGTACTTCTGTAGAAGTTTCACCCCTCCACTTT.